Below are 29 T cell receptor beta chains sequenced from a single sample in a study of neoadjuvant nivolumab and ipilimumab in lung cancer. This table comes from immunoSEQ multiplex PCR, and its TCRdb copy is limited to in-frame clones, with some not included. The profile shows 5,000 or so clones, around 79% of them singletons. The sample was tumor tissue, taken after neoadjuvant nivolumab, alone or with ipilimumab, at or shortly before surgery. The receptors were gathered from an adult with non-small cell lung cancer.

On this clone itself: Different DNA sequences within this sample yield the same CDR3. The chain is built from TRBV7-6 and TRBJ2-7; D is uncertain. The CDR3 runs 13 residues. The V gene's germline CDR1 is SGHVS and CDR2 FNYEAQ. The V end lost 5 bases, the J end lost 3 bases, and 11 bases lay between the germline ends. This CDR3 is CASSLGPNYEQYV. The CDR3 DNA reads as TGTGCCAGCAGCCTAGGACCCAACTACGAGCAGTACGTC.

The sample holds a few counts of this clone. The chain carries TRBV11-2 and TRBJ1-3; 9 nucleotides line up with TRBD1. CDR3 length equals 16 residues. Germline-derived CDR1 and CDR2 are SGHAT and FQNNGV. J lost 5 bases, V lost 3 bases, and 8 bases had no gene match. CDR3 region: CASSLSRTGVRNTIYF. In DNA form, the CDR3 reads TGTGCCAGCAGCTTGTCACGGACAGGGGTACGAAACACCATATATTTT.

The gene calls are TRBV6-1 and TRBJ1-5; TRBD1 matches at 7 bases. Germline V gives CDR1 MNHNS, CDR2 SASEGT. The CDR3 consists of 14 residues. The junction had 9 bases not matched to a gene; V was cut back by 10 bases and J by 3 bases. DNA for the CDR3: TGTGCCACTACAGGGACAGCCAACAATCAGCCCCAGCATTTT. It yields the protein CATTGTANNQPQHF.

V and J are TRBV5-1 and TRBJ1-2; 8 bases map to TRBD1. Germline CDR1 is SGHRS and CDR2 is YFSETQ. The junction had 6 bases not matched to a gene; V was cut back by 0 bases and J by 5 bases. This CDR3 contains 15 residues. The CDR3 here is CASSLEDRALYGYTF. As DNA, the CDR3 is TGCGCCAGCAGCTTGGAGGACAGGGCGTTATATGGCTACACCTTC.

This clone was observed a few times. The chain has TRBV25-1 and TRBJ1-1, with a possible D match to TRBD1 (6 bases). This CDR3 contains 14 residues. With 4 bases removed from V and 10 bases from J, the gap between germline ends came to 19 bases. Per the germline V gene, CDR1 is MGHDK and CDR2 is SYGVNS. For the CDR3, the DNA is TGTGCCAGCAGTGCTCCCGACAGGCCGGGTCGAGCTTTCTTT. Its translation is CASSAPDRPGRAFF.

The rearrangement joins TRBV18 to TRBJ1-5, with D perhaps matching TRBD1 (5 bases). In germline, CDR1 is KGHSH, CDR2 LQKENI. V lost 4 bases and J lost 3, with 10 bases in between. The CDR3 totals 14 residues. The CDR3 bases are TGTGCCAGCTCACGCGCAGGGTACAATCAGCCCCAGCATTTT. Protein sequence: CASSRAGYNQPQHF. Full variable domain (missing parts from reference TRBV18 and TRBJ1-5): NAGVMQNPRHLVRRRGQEARLRCSPMKGHSHVYWYRQLPEEGLKFMVYLQKENIIDESGMPKERFSAEFPKEGPSILRIQQVVRGDSAAYFCASSRAGYNQPQHFGDGTRLSIL.

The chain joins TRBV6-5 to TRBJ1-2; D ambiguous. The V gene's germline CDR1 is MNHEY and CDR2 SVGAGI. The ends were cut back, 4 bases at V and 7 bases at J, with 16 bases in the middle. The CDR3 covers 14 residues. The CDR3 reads CASSSPRREGGYTF. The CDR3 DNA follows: TGTGCCAGCAGTTCCCCTAGAAGGGAGGGTGGCTACACCTTC.

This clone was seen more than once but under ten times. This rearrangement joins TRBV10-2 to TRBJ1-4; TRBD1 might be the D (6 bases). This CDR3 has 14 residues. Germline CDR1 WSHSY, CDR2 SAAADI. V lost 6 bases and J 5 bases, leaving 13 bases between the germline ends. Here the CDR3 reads CASSRDNQNEKLFF. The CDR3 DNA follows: TGCGCCAGCAGCCGGGACAACCAGAATGAAAAACTGTTTTTT.

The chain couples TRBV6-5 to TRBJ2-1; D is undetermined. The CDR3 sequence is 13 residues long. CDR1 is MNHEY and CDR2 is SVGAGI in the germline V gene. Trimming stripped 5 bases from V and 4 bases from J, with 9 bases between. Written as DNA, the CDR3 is TGTGCCAGCAGTCCCGGGCCGTACAATGAGCAGTTCTTC. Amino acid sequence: CASSPGPYNEQFF.

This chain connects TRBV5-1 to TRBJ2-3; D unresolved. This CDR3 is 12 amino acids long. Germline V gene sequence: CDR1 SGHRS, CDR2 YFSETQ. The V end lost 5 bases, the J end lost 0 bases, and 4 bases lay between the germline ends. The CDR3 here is CASRGSTDTQYF. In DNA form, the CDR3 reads TGCGCCAGCAGGGGAAGCACAGATACGCAGTATTTT. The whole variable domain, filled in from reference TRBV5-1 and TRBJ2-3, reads KAGVTQTPRYLIKTRGQQVTLSCSPISGHRSVSWYQQTPGQGLQFLFEYFSETQRNKGNFPGRFSGRQFSNSRSEMNVSTLELGDSALYLCASRGSTDTQYFGPGTRLTVL.

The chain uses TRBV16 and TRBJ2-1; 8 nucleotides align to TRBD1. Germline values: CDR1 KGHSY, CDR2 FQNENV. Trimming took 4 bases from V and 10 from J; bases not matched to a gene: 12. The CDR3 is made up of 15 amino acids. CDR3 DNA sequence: TGTGCCAGCAGCCCATGGGACAGGACAGTATGGGAGCAGTTCTTC. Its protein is CASSPWDRTVWEQFF.

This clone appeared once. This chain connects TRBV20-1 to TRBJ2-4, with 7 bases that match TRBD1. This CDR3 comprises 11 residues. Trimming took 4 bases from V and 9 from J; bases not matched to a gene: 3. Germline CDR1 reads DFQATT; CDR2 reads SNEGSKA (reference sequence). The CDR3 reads CSAIRQGIQYF. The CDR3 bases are TGCAGTGCTATTAGACAGGGCATTCAGTACTTC.

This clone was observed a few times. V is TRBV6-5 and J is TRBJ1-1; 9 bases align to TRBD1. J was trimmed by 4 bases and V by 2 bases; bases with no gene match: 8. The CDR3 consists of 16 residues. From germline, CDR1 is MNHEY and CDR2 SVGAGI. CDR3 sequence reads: CASSYTGTGFLTEAFF. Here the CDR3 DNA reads TGTGCCAGCAGTTACACCGGGACAGGGTTCCTCACTGAAGCTTTCTTT.

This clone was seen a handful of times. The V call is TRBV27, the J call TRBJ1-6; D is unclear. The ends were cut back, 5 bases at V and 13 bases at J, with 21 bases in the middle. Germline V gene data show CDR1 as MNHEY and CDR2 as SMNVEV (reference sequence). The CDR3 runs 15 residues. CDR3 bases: TGTGCCAGCAGTATAGAAGGACGTACCTGGTCCCCCCTCCACTTT. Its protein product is CASSIEGRTWSPLHF.

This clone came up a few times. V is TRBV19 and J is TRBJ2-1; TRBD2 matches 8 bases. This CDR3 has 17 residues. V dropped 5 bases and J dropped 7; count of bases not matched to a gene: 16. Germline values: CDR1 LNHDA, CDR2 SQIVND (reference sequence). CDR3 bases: TGTGCCAGTAGTGCAACCGGGGGACTAGTAAGGAAAAATGAGCAGTTCTTC. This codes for CASSATGGLVRKNEQFF.

The CDR3 DNA sequence: TGCGCCAGCAGCTTGGACAGGGAAAAACTGTTTTTT. Amino acids: CASSLDREKLFF. The rearrangement uses TRBV5-1 and TRBJ1-4; tentative D call: TRBD1 (5 bases). V was cut by 0 bases and J by 8 bases, with 5 bases left in between. CDR1 SGHRS and CDR2 YFSETQ come from the germline V gene. The CDR3 extends over 12 amino acids.

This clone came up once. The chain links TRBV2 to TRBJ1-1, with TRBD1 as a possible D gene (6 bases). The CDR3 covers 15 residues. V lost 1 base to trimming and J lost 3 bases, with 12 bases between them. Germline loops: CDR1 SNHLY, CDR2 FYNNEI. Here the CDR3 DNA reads TGTGCCAGCAGTGAAGGAGGGGGTTGGTACACTGAAGCTTTCTTT. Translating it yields CASSEGGGWYTEAFF.

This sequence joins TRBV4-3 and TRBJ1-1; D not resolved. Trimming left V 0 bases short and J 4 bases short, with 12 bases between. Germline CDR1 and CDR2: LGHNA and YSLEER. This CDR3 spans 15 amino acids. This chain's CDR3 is CASSQEPGLVTEAFF. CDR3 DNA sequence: TGCGCCAGCAGCCAAGAACCCGGGCTCGTCACTGAAGCTTTCTTT.

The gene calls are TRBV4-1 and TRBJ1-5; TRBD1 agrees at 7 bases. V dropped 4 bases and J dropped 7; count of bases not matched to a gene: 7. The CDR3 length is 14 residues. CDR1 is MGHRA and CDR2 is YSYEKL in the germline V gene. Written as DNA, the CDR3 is TGCGCCAGCAGCCCCGGACAGGATTGGCAGCCCCAGCATTTT. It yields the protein CASSPGQDWQPQHF.

The CDR3 DNA follows: TGTGCCACCAGCAGAGGCCCAAGGAGCTCTGGGGCCAACGTCCTGACTTTC. Residues: CATSRGPRSSGANVLTF. The chain employs TRBV15 and TRBJ2-6, with D unclear. This CDR3 has 17 amino acids. Germline CDR1 and CDR2: LNHNV and YYDKDF (reference sequence). V lost 1 base and J lost 0, with 10 bases in between.

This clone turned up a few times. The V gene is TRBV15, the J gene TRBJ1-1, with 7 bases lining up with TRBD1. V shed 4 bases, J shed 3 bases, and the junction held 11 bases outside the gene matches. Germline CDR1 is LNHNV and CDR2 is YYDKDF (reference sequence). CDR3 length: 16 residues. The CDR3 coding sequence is TGTGCCACCAGCAACTACGAACAGGGGTTAGACACTGAAGCTTTCTTT. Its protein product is CATSNYEQGLDTEAFF.

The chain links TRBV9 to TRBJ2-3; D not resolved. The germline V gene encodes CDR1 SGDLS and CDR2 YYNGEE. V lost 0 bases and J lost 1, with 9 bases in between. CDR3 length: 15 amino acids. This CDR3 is CASSVVGDGTDTQYF. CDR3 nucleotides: TGTGCCAGCAGCGTAGTGGGTGACGGCACAGATACGCAGTATTTT.

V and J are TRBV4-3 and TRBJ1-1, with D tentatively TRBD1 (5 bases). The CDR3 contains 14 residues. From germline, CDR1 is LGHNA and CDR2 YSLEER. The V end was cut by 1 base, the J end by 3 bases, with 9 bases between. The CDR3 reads CASSQARADTEAFF. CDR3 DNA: TGCGCCAGCAGCCAAGCCAGGGCGGACACTGAAGCTTTCTTT.

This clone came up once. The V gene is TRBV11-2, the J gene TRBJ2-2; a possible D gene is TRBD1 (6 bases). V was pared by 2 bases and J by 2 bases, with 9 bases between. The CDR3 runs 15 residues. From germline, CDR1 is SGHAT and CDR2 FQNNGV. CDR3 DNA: TGTGCCAGCAGCTTAAGACAGGCCAACACCGGGGAGCTGTTTTTT. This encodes CASSLRQANTGELFF.

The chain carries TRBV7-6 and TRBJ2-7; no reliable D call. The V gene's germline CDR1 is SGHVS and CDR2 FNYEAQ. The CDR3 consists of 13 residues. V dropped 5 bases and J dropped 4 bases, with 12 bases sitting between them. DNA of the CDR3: TGTGCCAGCAGCCCGGGCCCTAATTACGAGCAGTACGTC. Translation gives CASSPGPNYEQYV.

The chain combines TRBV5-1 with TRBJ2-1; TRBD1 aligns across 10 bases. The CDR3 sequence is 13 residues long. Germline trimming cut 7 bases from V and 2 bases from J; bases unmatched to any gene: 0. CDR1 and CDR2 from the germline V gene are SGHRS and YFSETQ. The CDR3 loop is CASGTGAYNEQFF. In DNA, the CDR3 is TGCGCCAGCGGGACAGGGGCCTACAATGAGCAGTTCTTC.

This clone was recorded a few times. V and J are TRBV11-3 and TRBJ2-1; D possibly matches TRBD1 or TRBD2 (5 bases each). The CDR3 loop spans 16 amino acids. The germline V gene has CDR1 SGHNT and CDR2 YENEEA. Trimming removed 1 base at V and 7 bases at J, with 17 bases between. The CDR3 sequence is CASSLGGAGRANEQFF. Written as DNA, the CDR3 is TGTGCCAGCAGCTTAGGAGGGGCGGGCCGGGCAAATGAGCAGTTCTTC.

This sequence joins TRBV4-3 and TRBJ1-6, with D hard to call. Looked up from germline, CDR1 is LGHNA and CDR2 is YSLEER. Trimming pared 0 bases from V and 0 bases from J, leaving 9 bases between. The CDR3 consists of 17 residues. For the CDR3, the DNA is TGCGCCAGCAGCCAAGATCTAGTGAGCTCCTATAATTCACCCCTCCACTTT. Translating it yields CASSQDLVSSYNSPLHF.

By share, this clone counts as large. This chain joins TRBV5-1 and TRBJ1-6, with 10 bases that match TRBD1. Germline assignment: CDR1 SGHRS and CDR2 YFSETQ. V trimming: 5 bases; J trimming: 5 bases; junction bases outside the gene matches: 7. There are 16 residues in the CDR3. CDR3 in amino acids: CASRPPGTGDNSPLHF. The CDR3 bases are TGCGCCAGCAGACCCCCTGGGACAGGGGATAATTCACCCCTCCACTTT.